This T cell receptor beta chain was sequenced during a study of immune heterogeneity within non-small cell lung tumors. Findings and caveats of the study: Most high-frequency T-cell receptor beta clonotypes were specific to a single patient.

V was shortened by 2 bases and J by 5 bases, with 7 bases between the two germline ends. This CDR3 has 11 residues. Germline-derived CDR1 and CDR2 are GTSNPN and SVGIG (reference sequence). This clonotype was recorded many times. Antigen unknown. Bulk tumor gDNA, 500 to 700 ng per sample, served as the TCR template. From each primary tumor, several far-apart biopsies were obtained during surgery. Curative surgery was undertaken by patients, who had untreated, newly diagnosed non-small cell lung cancer. Newly diagnosed patients with non-small cell lung cancer who were having surgery with curative intent served as donors. Multiplex PCR (32 V and 13 J primers) was used to amplify the TCR beta CDR3. Each CDR3 protein gets one entry after TCRdb re-called the multiplex PCR reads with MiXCR. The sample lists tens of thousands of distinct CDR3 sequences; 28% were seen once.

This clonotype originated in a man between 35 and 55 years old with non-small cell lung cancer. Material for sequencing was lung tumor tissue. V is TRBV30 and J is TRBJ2-7; D is undetermined. The chain's CDR3 is CAWSPGHEQYF. CDR3 DNA: TGTGCCTGGAGTCCAGGACACGAGCAGTACTTC.